This entry lists 9 T cell receptor beta chains sequenced from one sample in a study of CD4 T cells in relation to SARS-CoV-2 and coronaviruses. No antigen is known for these receptors. CD4+ T cells from unexposed donors were obtained before the COVID-19 pandemic (2011-2018). The cells were cultured for around ten days before CD4+ T cells were isolated. Using immunoSEQ multiplex PCR, the repertoire was profiled, and TCRdb retains in-frame clones only, with some absent. The sample comprises around 24,000 clones, around 80% of which are singletons, and around a fifth rests with the top ten. The sequencing input was CD4+ T cells from PBMCs, cultured in vitro. These receptors were taken from a human donor in good health.

The V gene is TRBV4-1, the J gene TRBJ2-1; 12 positions match TRBD2. Germline V gives CDR1 MGHRA, CDR2 YSYEKL. V lost 0 bases to trimming and J lost 3 bases; unmatched junction nucleotides: 9. CDR3 length: 19 amino acids. The chain's CDR3 is CASSQDPGLAGRVYNEQFF. The CDR3 DNA reads as TGCGCCAGCAGCCAAGATCCCGGACTAGCGGGAAGGGTCTACAATGAGCAGTTCTTC.

V and J are TRBV12-5 and TRBJ1-5; D gene uncertain. This CDR3 is built from 19 residues. With 4 bases removed from V and 0 bases from J, the gap between germline ends came to 22 bases. Germline CDR1 is LGHNT and CDR2 is FRNRAP. CDR3 in amino acids: CASGWTTGGLGYSNQPQHF. The CDR3 DNA is TGTGCTAGTGGTTGGACCACGGGTGGGCTGGGTTATAGCAATCAGCCCCAGCATTTT. Together with reference TRBV12-5 and TRBJ1-5, the CDR3 gives the full variable domain: DARVTQTPRHKVTEMGQEVTMRCQPILGHNTVFWYRQTMMQGLELLAYFRNRAPLDDSGMPKDRFSAEMPDATLATLKIQPSEPRDSAVYFCASGWTTGGLGYSNQPQHFGDGTRLSIL.

In this sample, this clone turned up a few times. The V call is TRBV7-2, the J call TRBJ2-7; 9 bases are shared with TRBD2. After removal of 5 bases from V and 5 bases from J, the junction contained 10 bases not matched to a gene. Germline values: CDR1 SGHTA, CDR2 FQGNSA. The CDR3 contains 15 residues. CDR3 in DNA: TGTGCCAGCAGCCTCAGGGCGGGAGGGCCCCACGAGCAGTACTTC. Its translation: CASSLRAGGPHEQYF.

The sample holds a few counts of this clone. The chain combines TRBV7-2 with TRBJ2-3; D unclear. Trimming took 1 base from V and 2 from J, leaving 7 bases between them. Germline CDR1 reads SGHTA; CDR2 reads FQGNSA. The CDR3 is 14 residues long. The CDR3: CASSLGHNTDTQYF. CDR3 sequence (DNA): TGTGCCAGCAGCTTAGGGCACAACACAGATACGCAGTATTTT.

V is TRBV7-9 and J is TRBJ2-2; D is ambiguous. V dropped 1 base and J dropped 2 bases, with 14 bases sitting between them. This CDR3 has 17 amino acids. Germline CDR1 SEHNR, CDR2 FQNEAQ (reference sequence). The CDR3 sequence is CASSLDLGGENTGELFF. The CDR3 nucleotides read TGTGCCAGCAGCTTAGATCTCGGCGGTGAAAACACCGGGGAGCTGTTTTTT.

V is TRBV5-8 and J is TRBJ2-2; 7 nucleotides match TRBD2. The CDR3 is 17 amino acids. CDR1 and CDR2 (germline): SGHTS, YDEGEE. Trimming at V came to 4 bases and at J to 3 bases, leaving 12 bases not matched to a gene. The CDR3 sequence: CASSPTSISVYTGELFF. The DNA for the CDR3 is TGTGCCAGCAGCCCGACTAGCATTTCGGTGTACACCGGGGAGCTGTTTTTT.

V usage is TRBV6-5 and J usage is TRBJ1-5; no clear D. V shed 8 bases and J shed 2 bases, with 10 bases lying between them. There are 13 residues in the CDR3. Germline CDR1 MNHEY, CDR2 SVGAGI. This CDR3 is CASHFGGNQPQHF. The CDR3 nucleotides are TGTGCCAGCCACTTCGGGGGCAATCAGCCCCAGCATTTT.

The genes are TRBV7-9 and TRBJ1-6, with a possible D match to TRBD1 (6 bases). Trimming left V 5 bases short and J 6 bases short, with 11 bases between. The length of the CDR3 is 14 residues. CDR1 and CDR2 from the germline V gene are SEHNR and FQNEAQ (reference sequence). CDR3 DNA: TGTGCCAGCAGCCCGGGGACACTTAATTCACCCCTCCACTTT. Its translation: CASSPGTLNSPLHF.

The chain combines TRBV7-2 with TRBJ2-3; D perhaps matches TRBD1 (5 bases). The ends were cut back, 1 base at V and 0 bases at J, with 8 bases in the middle. Germline CDR1 reads SGHTA; CDR2 reads FQGNSA. There are 15 residues in the CDR3. The CDR3 loop is CASSLVGRSTDTQYF. The CDR3 DNA is TGTGCCAGCAGCTTAGTGGGGCGTAGCACAGATACGCAGTATTTT.